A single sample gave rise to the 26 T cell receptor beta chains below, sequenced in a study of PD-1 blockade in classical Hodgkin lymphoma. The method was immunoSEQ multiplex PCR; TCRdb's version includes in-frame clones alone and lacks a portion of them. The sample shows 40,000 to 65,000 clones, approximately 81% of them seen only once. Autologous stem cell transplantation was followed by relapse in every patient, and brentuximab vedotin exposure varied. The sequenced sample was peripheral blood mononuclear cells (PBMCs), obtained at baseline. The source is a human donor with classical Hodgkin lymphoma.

CDR3 bases: TGTGCCAGCAGCTTGGAAGGACATGGGGATACGCAGTATTTT. The encoded protein is CASSLEGHGDTQYF. The chain is built from TRBV5-4 and TRBJ2-3, with a tentative D call TRBD1 (5 bases). Between the trimmed V and J ends, which lost 0 bases and 6 bases, there was a span of 11 bases. The CDR3 consists of 14 residues. Germline V CDR1 and CDR2: SGHNT, YYREEE (reference sequence).

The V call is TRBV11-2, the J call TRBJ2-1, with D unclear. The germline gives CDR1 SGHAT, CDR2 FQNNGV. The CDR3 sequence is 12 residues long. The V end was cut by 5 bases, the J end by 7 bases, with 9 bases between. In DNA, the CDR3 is TGTGCCAGCAGCGTCGAGTCTAATGAGCAGTTCTTC. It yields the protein CASSVESNEQFF.

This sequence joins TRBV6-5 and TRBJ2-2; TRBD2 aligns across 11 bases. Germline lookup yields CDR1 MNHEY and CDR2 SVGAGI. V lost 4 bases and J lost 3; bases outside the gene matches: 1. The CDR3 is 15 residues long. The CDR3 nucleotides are TGTGCCAGCAGTTCACTAGCGGGGGACACCGGGGAGCTGTTTTTT. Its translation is CASSSLAGDTGELFF.

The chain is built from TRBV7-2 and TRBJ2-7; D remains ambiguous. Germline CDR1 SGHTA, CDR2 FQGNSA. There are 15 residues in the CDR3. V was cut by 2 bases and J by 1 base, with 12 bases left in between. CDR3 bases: TGTGCCAGCAGCTTATATGCTGCCCCTTCCTACGAGCAGTACGTC. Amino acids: CASSLYAAPSYEQYV.

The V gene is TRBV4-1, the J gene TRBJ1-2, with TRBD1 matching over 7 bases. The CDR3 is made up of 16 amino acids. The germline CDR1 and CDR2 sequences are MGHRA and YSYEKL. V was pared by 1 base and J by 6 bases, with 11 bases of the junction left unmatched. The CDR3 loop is CASSQVGGGGADGYTF. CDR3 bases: TGCGCCAGCAGCCAAGTAGGGGGCGGGGGGGCTGATGGCTACACCTTC.

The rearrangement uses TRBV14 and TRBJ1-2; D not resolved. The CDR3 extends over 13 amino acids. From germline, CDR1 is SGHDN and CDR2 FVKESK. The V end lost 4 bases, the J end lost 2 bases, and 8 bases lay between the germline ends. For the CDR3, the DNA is TGTGCCAGCAGCCCCACCCTGAACTATGGCTACACCTTC. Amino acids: CASSPTLNYGYTF.

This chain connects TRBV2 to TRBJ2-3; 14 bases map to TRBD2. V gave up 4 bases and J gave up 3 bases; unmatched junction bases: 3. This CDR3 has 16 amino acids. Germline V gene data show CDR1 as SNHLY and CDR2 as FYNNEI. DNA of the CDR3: TGTGCCAGCAGTGGGGGACTAGCGGGAGTGACAGATACGCAGTATTTT. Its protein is CASSGGLAGVTDTQYF.

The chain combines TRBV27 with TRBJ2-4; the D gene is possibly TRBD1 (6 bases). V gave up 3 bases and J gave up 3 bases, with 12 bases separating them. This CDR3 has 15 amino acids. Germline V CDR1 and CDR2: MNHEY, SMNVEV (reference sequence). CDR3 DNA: TGTGCCAGCAGTTTCACAGGGTTGGGCAAAAACATTCAGTACTTC. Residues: CASSFTGLGKNIQYF.

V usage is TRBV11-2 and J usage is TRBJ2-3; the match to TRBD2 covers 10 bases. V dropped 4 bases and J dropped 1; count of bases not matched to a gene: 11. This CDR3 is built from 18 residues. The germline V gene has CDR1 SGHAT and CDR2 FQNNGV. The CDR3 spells CASSYRGGGLAGTDTQYF. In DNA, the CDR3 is TGTGCCAGCAGCTACAGGGGCGGAGGACTAGCGGGCACAGATACGCAGTATTTT.

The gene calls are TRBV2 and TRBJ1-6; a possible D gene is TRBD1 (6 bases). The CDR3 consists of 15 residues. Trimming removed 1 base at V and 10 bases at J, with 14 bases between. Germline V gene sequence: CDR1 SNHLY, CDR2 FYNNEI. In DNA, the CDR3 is TGTGCCAGCAGTGAAGGTCAGGGGATGTGGTCACCCCTCCACTTT. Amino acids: CASSEGQGMWSPLHF. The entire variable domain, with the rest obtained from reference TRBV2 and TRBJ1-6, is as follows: EPEVTQTPSHQVTQMGQEVILRCVPISNHLYFYWYRQILGQKVEFLVSFYNNEISEKSEIFDDQFSVERPDGSNFTLKIRSTKLEDSAMYFCASSEGQGMWSPLHFGNGTRLTVT.

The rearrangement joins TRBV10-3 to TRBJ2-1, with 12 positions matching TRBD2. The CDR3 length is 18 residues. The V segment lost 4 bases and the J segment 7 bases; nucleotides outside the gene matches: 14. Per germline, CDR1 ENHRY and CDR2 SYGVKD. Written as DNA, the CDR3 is TGTGCCATCAGTGGACTGACTAGCGGGAGCCCCGGGTTAAATGAGCAGTTCTTC. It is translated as CAISGLTSGSPGLNEQFF.

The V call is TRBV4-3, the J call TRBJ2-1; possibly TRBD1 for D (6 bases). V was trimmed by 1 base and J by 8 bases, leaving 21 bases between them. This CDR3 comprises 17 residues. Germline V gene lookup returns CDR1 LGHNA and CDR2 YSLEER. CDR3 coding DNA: TGCGCCAGCAGCCAAGTTGCCCGACAGGTTCCCTGGGATGAGCAGTTCTTC. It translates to CASSQVARQVPWDEQFF.

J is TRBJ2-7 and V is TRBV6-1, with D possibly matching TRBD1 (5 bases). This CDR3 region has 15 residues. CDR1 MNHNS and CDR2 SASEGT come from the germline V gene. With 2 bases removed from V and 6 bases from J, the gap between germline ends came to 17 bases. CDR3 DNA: TGTGCCAGCAGTGAACAGGCAGGGTCCAATGGCGAGCAGTACGTC. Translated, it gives CASSEQAGSNGEQYV.

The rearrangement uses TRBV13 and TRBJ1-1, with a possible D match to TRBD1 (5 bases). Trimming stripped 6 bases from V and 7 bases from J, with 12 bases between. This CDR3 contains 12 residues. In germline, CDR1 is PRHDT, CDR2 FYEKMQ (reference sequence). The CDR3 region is CASSLKQGEAFF. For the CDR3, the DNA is TGTGCCAGCAGTCTAAAGCAGGGTGAAGCTTTCTTT.

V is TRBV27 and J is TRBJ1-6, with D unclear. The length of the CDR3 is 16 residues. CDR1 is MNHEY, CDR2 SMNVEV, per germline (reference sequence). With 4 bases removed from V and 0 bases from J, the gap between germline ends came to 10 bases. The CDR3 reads CASSYGLNSYNSPLHF. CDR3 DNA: TGTGCCAGCAGTTATGGACTTAACTCCTATAATTCACCCCTCCACTTT.

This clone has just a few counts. CDR3 nucleotide sequence: TGTGCCAGCAGCCTTGCCTCTTTACAGAGAGGCCAATACAATGAGCAGTTCTTC. Amino acids: CASSLASLQRGQYNEQFF. The rearrangement joins TRBV4-2 to TRBJ2-1; D remains ambiguous. Deletions cut 4 bases from V and 4 bases from J, with 23 bases between. Germline CDR1 and CDR2: LGHNA and YNFKEQ. The CDR3 contains 18 residues.

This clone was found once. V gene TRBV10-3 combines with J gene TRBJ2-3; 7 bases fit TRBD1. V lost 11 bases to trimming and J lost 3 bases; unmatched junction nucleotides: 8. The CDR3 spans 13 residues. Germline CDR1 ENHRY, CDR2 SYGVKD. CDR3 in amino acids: CAATGKGTDTQYF. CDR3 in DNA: TGTGCCGCGACAGGGAAAGGTACAGATACGCAGTATTTT.

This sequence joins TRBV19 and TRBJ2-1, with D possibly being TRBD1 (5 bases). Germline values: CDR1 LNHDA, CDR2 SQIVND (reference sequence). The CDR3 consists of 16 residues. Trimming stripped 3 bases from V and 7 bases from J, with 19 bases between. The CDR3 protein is CASSILRDLGVNEQFF. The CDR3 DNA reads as TGTGCCAGTAGTATCTTGCGAGACCTAGGGGTAAATGAGCAGTTCTTC.

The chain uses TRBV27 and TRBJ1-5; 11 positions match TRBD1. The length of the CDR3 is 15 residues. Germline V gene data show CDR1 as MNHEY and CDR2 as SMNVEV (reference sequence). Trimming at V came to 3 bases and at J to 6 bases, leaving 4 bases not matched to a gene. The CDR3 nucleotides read TGTGCCAGCAGTTTCGGACAGGGGGCAGGTCAGCCCCAGCATTTT. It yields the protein CASSFGQGAGQPQHF.

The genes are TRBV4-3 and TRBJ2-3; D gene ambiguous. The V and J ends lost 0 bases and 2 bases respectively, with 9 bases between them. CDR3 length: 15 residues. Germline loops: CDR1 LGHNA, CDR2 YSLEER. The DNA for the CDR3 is TGCGCCAGCAGCCAAGAACTTGCGTCCACAGATACGCAGTATTTT. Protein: CASSQELASTDTQYF.

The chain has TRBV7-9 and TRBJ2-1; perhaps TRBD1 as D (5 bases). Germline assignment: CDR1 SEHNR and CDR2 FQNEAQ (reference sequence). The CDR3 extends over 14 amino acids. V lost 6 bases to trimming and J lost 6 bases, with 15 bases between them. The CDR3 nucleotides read TGTGCCAGCAGTCAGGGCCTGACGAGCAATGAGCAGTTCTTC. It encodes CASSQGLTSNEQFF. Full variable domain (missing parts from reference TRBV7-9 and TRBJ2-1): DTGVSQNPRHKITKRGQNVTFRCDPISEHNRLYWYRQTLGQGPEFLTYFQNEAQLEKSRLLSDRFSAERPKGSFSTLEIQRTEQGDSAMYLCASSQGLTSNEQFFGPGTRLTVL.

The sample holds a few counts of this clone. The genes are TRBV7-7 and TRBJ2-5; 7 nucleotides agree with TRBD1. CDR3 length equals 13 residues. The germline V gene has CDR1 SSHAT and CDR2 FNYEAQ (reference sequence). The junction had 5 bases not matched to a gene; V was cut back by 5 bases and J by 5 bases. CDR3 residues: CASSKGAGETQYF. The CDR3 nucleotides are TGTGCCAGCAGCAAGGGGGCTGGGGAGACCCAGTACTTC.

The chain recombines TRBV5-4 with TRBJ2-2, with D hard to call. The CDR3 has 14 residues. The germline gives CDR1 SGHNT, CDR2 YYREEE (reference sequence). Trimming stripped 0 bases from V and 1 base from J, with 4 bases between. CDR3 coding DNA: TGTGCCAGCAGCTTGGGACAGAACACCGGGGAGCTGTTTTTT. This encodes CASSLGQNTGELFF.

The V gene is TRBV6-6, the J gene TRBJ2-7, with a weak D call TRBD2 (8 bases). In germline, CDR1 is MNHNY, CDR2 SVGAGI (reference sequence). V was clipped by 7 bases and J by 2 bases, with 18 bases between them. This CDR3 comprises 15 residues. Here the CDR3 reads CASMEREQGAYEQYF. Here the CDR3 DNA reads TGTGCCAGCATGGAGCGGGAGCAGGGGGCCTACGAGCAGTACTTC.

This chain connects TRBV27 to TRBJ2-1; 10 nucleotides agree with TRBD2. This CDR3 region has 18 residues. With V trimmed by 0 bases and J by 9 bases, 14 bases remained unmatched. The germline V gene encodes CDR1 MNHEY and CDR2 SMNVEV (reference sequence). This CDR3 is CASSLSGITSGNRGEQFF. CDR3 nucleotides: TGTGCCAGCAGTTTATCCGGAATAACTAGCGGGAACAGGGGTGAGCAGTTCTTC.

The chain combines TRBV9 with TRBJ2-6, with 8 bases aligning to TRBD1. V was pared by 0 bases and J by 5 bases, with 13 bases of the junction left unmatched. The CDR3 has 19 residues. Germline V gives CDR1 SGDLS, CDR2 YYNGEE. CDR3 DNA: TGTGCCAGCAGCGTAGAGTTCGGGCAGGGGGCGCCCCGGGCCAACGTCCTGACTTTC. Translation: CASSVEFGQGAPRANVLTF. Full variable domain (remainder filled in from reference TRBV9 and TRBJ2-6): DSGVTQTPKHLITATGQRVTLRCSPRSGDLSVYWYQQSLDQGLQFLIQYYNGEERAKGNILERFSAQQFPDLHSELNLSSLELGDSALYFCASSVEFGQGAPRANVLTFGAGSRLTVL.